Following are 15 T cell receptor beta chains from one sample sequenced in a study of Ad26.COV2.S vaccination and SARS-CoV-2 variants. Stated treatment: approximately 18 received Ad26.COV2.S at low or high dose, single or two shots; 5 received placebo; per-sample allocation not given. Sampling occurred on day 63 after the first vaccine or placebo injection. Here immunoSEQ multiplex PCR was the method, and the copy in TCRdb shows in-frame clones only, minus some. The sample contains about 350,000 clones, around 86% of which appear only once. The sample here was peripheral blood, taken in a trial of Ad26.COV2.S vaccine versus placebo. The receptors were gathered from a person aged 18 to 65 who received the Ad26.COV2.S COVID-19 vaccine or a placebo.

The rearrangement links TRBV5-1 to TRBJ2-5, with 9 bases identical to TRBD2. CDR1 and CDR2 from the germline V gene are SGHRS and YFSETQ. The CDR3 consists of 16 residues. After removal of 4 bases from V and 2 bases from J, the junction contained 9 bases not matched to a gene. The CDR3 sequence: CASSLRRLAEQETQYF. The CDR3 nucleotides are TGCGCCAGCAGCCTTCGAAGACTAGCGGAACAAGAGACCCAGTACTTC.

This clone occurred a few times. The chain combines TRBV4-1 with TRBJ1-5, with 7 bases matching TRBD1. Per the germline V gene, CDR1 is MGHRA and CDR2 is YSYEKL. Trimming took 3 bases from V and 7 from J; bases not matched to a gene: 9. This CDR3 is built from 15 residues. Written as DNA, the CDR3 is TGCGCCAGCAGCCACACCTGGGACAGTCGGCAGCCCCAGCATTTT. Protein sequence: CASSHTWDSRQPQHF.

This chain connects TRBV27 to TRBJ2-2; D tentatively fits TRBD1 or TRBD2 (6 bases each). The CDR3 consists of 15 residues. V lost 7 bases and J 0 bases, leaving 12 bases between the germline ends. In germline, CDR1 is MNHEY, CDR2 SMNVEV (reference sequence). CDR3 in amino acids: CASTFGGPNTGELFF. CDR3 DNA sequence: TGTGCCAGCACTTTTGGGGGGCCGAACACCGGGGAGCTGTTTTTT.

The V gene is TRBV10-3, the J gene TRBJ1-2, with a tentative D call TRBD1 (6 bases). CDR1 and CDR2 from the germline V gene are ENHRY and SYGVKD. Trimming removed 0 bases at V and 2 bases at J, with 13 bases between. This CDR3 contains 16 residues. The CDR3 loop reads CAISESGGAANYGYTF. The CDR3 bases are TGTGCCATCAGTGAGTCTGGGGGGGCGGCCAACTATGGCTACACCTTC.

The chain is built from TRBV3-1 (or the pseudogene TRBV3-2) and TRBJ1-6; a weak D match, TRBD1 (5 bases). V shed 1 base and J shed 10 bases, with 11 bases lying between them. Germline V CDR1 and CDR2: LGHDT, YNNKEL (reference sequence). This CDR3 is built from 14 residues. CDR3 nucleotide sequence: TGTGCCAGCAGCCAAGCGGGGGTGGGGTCACCCCTCCACTTT. Protein: CASSQAGVGSPLHF.

The chain carries TRBV4-2 and TRBJ2-5, with D unresolved. Trimming took 1 base from V and 7 from J, leaving 13 bases between them. Germline CDR1 and CDR2: LGHNA and YNFKEQ. CDR3 length: 14 residues. The CDR3 nucleotides read TGTGCCAGCAGCCAAGTGGTTAGTAGTGGGACCCAGTACTTC. Translating gives CASSQVVSSGTQYF.

The V call is TRBV14, the J call TRBJ1-5, with D maybe TRBD1 (5 bases). The CDR3 extends over 16 amino acids. V was pared by 0 bases and J by 0 bases, with 9 bases between. Per germline, CDR1 SGHDN and CDR2 FVKESK. The CDR3 spells CASSQEGADSNQPQHF. CDR3 DNA sequence: TGTGCCAGCAGCCAAGAAGGGGCAGATAGCAATCAGCCCCAGCATTTT.

The CDR3 is CASSIPRDKNIQYF. The CDR3 DNA is TGTGCCAGCAGCATCCCAAGAGACAAAAACATTCAGTACTTC. The V and J genes are TRBV7-3 and TRBJ2-4; D gene unclear. CDR3 length equals 14 residues. CDR1 is SGHTA, CDR2 FQGTGA, per germline. V lost 5 bases, J lost 3 bases, and 11 bases lay in between.

The chain is built from TRBV30 and TRBJ1-1; possibly TRBD1 for D (6 bases). V lost 3 bases and J lost 2, with 13 bases in between. The CDR3 covers 14 residues. Germline assignment: CDR1 GTSNPN and CDR2 SVGIG (reference sequence). CDR3 region: CAWSPGHLNTEAFF. The CDR3 nucleotides are TGTGCCTGGAGCCCGGGACATTTAAACACTGAAGCTTTCTTT.

This chain links TRBV5-5 with TRBJ2-2; 7 nucleotides line up with TRBD2. The ends lost 3 bases at V and 3 bases at J; junction bases unmatched: 8. The CDR3 is made up of 16 amino acids. CDR1 is SGHKS, CDR2 YYEKEE, per germline (reference sequence). CDR3 DNA sequence: TGTGCCAGCAGCTACCCCCGACTAGCCGACACCGGGGAGCTGTTTTTT. Translating it yields CASSYPRLADTGELFF.

The V call is TRBV7-3, the J call TRBJ2-5, with 13 bases fitting TRBD2. Trimming took 5 bases from V and 3 from J; bases not matched to a gene: 6. Germline-derived CDR1 and CDR2 are SGHTA and FQGTGA. This CDR3 spans 16 amino acids. The CDR3 bases are TGTGCCAGCAGCCTTACTAGCGGGGGGGCAGAAGAGACCCAGTACTTC. Translating it yields CASSLTSGGAEETQYF.

CDR3 sequence (DNA): TGCGCCAGCAGCTTGGGGGAACTCTCTGGAAACACCATATATTTT. This sequence encodes CASSLGELSGNTIYF. V and J are TRBV5-1 and TRBJ1-3; D call uncertain. Germline CDR1 SGHRS, CDR2 YFSETQ. V lost 0 bases, J lost 0 bases, and 7 bases lay in between. CDR3 length equals 15 residues.

The gene calls are TRBV2 and TRBJ2-1; 8 bases agree with TRBD1. CDR1 SNHLY and CDR2 FYNNEI come from the germline V gene. J gave up 8 bases and V 5 bases, and 2 bases lay outside the gene matches. CDR3 length: 12 residues. The CDR3 protein is CASSYRGYEQFF. The CDR3 coding sequence is TGTGCCAGCAGTTACAGGGGGTATGAGCAGTTCTTC.

V and J are TRBV29-1 and TRBJ1-1; no reliable D call. The CDR3 loop spans 12 amino acids. In germline, CDR1 is SQVTM, CDR2 ANQGSEA. The V gene lost 7 bases and the J gene lost 5 bases, with 14 bases spanning the gap. The CDR3 bases are TGCAGCGGTGGGGAAGGGCGGACTGAAGCTTTCTTT. It translates to CSGGEGRTEAFF.

The CDR3 loop reads CASSFEGGNSPLHF. DNA for the CDR3: TGCGCCAGCAGCTTTGAGGGCGGAAATTCACCCCTCCACTTT. This chain joins TRBV5-1 and TRBJ1-6; D not certain. Germline V lookup: CDR1 SGHRS, CDR2 YFSETQ. V was clipped by 2 bases and J by 7 bases, with 10 bases between them. The CDR3 spans 14 residues.